This T cell receptor beta chain emerged from a study of T-cell memory formation after mild COVID-19 (dated by TCRdb to the early 2020s). For context, the study as a whole: TCR sequence clusters from the two donors were largely donor specific. The cohort comprised two young, previously healthy adult volunteers, one female and one male. In a couple of donors, T-cell clones that expanded and contracted after mild COVID-19 were followed by sequencing TCRalpha and TCRbeta repertoires longitudinally. What the authors observed across the whole study: Only a couple of mild cases were covered by the study, and larger cohorts that include severe cases with pre-infection samples were considered necessary. Contracting CD4+ clones were located mainly in the CM and EM memory subsets, whereas CD8+ clones were found to be enriched in EMRA. SARS-CoV-2 specificity was not confirmed for the second-wave clones peaking on day 37. Some responding clones were detected in pre-infection memory, which suggested that pre-existing cross-reactive memory T cells had joined the SARS-CoV-2 response. Clones contracting from day 15 to 85 had balanced CD4/CD8 phenotypes, while a second wave expanding from day 15 to 37 was biased towards CD4+.

PBMCs were isolated by Ficoll-Paque density gradient centrifugation. The CDR3 spans 12 residues, from the cysteine through the phenylalanine. The CDR3 DNA has 36 bases and is translated from base 1. Via the germline V gene, CDR1 is SNHLY and CDR2 FYNNEI. Cut back by 8 bases and 2 bases, the V and J ends lie 10 bases apart. Turning to this clonotype: The target of this receptor is not known. One base away there is no much larger clone; base qualities are not given.

The data were produced on an Illumina NovaSeq 6000. TCRalpha and TCRbeta cDNA libraries were constructed by 5'RACE with constant-segment primers, with sample barcodes and unique molecular identifiers being introduced. Trizol reagent was used to extract RNA from every sample. The libraries were amplified in two PCR steps, and the second step added a second sample barcode and Illumina TruSeq adapters. Sequencing of libraries was performed on an Illumina NovaSeq with 2 x 150 bp paired-end reads. The source study handled its data this way. Demultiplexing of reads and collapsing into UMI-guided consensus sequences were performed with migec v1.2.7. With mixcr v2.1.11, UMI consensuses were aligned to TRA and TRB V and J templates and assembled into clonotypes. A clonotype was counted as expanded or contracted only when both edgeR and NoisET called the clonotype significant, with the noise models trained on biological replicates. For edgeR calls, a false discovery rate-adjusted p below 0.01 and a log2 fold-change threshold of 1 were applied. As an exploratory analysis of dynamics, max-normalized trajectories of the 1000 most abundant clonotypes were examined by PCA with hierarchical clustering. Separately sequenced CD4+ and CD8+ repertoires were used to assign the CD4 or CD8 phenotype of responding clones. Using fastp at Q25 and MiXCR, TCRdb reprocessed the public reads and kept productive beta chains. Rows are unified per CDR3 protein, each entry keeping the most common DNA and genes. These V and J calls rely on TCRdb rather than the paper's analysis. In this sample the table shows around 200,000 distinct CDR3 sequences, around 27% of which occur a single time. The ten largest clones take up more than 9.5% of the sample.

The sample taken for sequencing was PBMCs or a T cell subset sorted from them (not recorded which). The clonotype comes from an adult woman who had mild COVID-19 (a few samples of this study predate the infection). The sample titles of this study are shuffled in the database, so cell type and time point are left out; the donor was told from shared clones. This chain joins TRBV2 to TRBJ2-7; the D gene is perhaps TRBD1, from 7 matching bases. The CDR3 corresponds to CASGGTAYEQYF. The DNA is as follows: TGTGCCAGCGGCGGGACAGCCTACGAGCAGTACTTC.